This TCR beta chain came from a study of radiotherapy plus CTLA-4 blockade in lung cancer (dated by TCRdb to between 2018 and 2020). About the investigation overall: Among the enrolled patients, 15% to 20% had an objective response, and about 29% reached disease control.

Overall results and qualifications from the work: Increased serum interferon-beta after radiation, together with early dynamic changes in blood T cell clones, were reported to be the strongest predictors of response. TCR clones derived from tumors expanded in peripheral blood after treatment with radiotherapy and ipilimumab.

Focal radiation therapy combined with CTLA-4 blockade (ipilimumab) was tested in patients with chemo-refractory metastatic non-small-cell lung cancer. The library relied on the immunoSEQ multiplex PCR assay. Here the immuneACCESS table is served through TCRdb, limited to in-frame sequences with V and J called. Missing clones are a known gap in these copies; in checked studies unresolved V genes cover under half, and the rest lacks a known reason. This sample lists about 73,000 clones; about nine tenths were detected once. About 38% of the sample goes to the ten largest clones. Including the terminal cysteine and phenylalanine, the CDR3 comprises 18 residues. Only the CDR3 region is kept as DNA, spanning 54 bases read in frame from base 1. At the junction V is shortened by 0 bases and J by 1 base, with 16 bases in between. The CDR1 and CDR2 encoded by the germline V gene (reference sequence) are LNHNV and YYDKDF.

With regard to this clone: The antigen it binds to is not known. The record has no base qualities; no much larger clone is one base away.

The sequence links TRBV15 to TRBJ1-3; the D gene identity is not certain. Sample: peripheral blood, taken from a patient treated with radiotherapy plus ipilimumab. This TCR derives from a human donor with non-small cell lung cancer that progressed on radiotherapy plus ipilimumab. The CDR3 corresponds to CATSRDVTAGSSGNTIYF. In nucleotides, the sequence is TGTGCCACCAGCAGAGATGTCACGGCGGGTTCATCTGGAAACACCATATATTTT.